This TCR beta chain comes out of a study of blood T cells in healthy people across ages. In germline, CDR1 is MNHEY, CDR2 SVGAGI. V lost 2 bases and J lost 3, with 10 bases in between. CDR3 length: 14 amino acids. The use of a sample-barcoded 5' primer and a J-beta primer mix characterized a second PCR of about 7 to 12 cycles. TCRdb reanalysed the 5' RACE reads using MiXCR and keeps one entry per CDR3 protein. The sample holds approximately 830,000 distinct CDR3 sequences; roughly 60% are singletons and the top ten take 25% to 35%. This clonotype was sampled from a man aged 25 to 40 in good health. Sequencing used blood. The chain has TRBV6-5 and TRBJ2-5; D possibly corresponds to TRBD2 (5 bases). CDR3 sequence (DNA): TGTGCCAGCAGTTACCTTGCCGGGGAAGAGACCCAGTACTTC. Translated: CASSYLAGEETQYF.